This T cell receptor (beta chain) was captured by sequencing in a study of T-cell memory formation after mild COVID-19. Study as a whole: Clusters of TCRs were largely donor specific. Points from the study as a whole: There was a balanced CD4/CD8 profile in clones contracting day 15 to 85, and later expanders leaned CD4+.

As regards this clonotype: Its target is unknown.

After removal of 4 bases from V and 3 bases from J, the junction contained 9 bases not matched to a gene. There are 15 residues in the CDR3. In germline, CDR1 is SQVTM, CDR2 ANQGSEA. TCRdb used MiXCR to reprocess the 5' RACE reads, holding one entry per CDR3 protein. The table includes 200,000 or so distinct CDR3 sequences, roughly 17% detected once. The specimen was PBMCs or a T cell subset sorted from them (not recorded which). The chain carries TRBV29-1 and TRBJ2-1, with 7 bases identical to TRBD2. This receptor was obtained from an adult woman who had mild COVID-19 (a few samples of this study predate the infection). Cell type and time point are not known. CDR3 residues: CSVGGEGYNYNEQFF. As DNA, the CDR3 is TGCAGCGTTGGAGGGGAGGGATACAACTACAATGAGCAGTTCTTC.